The 32 T cell receptor beta chains reported below all come from one sample, sequenced in a study of T-cell memory formation after mild COVID-19 (dated by TCRdb to the early 2020s). The library was obtained by 5' RACE. TCRdb lists the instrument as Illumina NovaSeq 6000. TCRdb's own reprocessing of the public reads used fastp at Q25 and MiXCR and kept productive beta chains. One record per CDR3 amino acid sequence lists the most common genes and DNA. The sample includes some 600,000 distinct CDR3 sequences, with 17% observed a single time. The ten largest account for around 8.1% of the sample. The sample consisted of PBMCs or a T cell subset sorted from them (not recorded which). The receptors stem from an adult woman who had mild COVID-19 (a few samples of this study predate the infection). The sample titles of this study are shuffled in the database, so cell type and time point are left out; the donor was told from shared clones.

Many counts were recorded for this clonotype. V and J are TRBV7-3 and TRBJ2-1; 7 bases map to TRBD1. The CDR3 spans 15 residues. V shed 6 bases, J shed 9 bases, and the junction held 14 bases outside the gene matches. Germline values: CDR1 SGHTA, CDR2 FQGTGA. The CDR3 DNA follows: TGTGCCAGCAGTTCAGGGGGAATTGGCGTTAGTGAGCAGTTCTTC. Translated, it gives CASSSGGIGVSEQFF.

The chain links TRBV4-2 to TRBJ1-2; tentative D call: TRBD1 (5 bases). Germline CDR1 is LGHNA and CDR2 is YNFKEQ. CDR3 size: 16 residues. Trimming took 5 bases from V and 4 from J, leaving 20 bases between them. CDR3 residues: CASSLVPTLGAYGYTF. CDR3 nucleotide sequence: TGTGCCAGCAGCTTAGTACCGACTCTAGGGGCCTATGGCTACACCTTC.

In its sample, this clonotype was seen a few times. The V and J genes are TRBV7-9 and TRBJ2-7; a possible D gene is TRBD1 (6 bases). Germline loops: CDR1 SEHNR, CDR2 FQNEAQ (reference sequence). Trimming pared 5 bases from V and 6 bases from J, leaving 14 bases between. This CDR3 spans 13 amino acids. CDR3 residues: CASSPTPRGEQYF. Here the CDR3 DNA reads TGTGCCAGCAGCCCCACCCCCAGGGGCGAGCAGTACTTC.

The rearrangement links TRBV7-8 to TRBJ2-7, with D perhaps TRBD2 (5 bases). This CDR3 has 14 amino acids. V gave up 3 bases and J gave up 4 bases, with 13 bases separating them. Germline CDR1 and CDR2: SGHVS and FQNEAQ. The CDR3 sequence: CASSLEENSYEQYF. DNA for the CDR3: TGTGCCAGCAGCTTGGAGGAAAATTCTTACGAGCAGTACTTC.

This clonotype has only a few counts. The genes are TRBV6-2 or TRBV6-3 and TRBJ2-7, with D possibly matching TRBD2 (6 bases). CDR1 and CDR2 from the germline V gene are MNHEY and SVGEGT. This CDR3 region has 12 residues. Trimming shortened V by 8 bases and J by 3 bases, and 11 bases separated the two germline ends. The CDR3 spells CASGQGGYEQYF. DNA of the CDR3: TGTGCCAGCGGGCAGGGAGGCTACGAGCAGTACTTC.

This clonotype was detected only a few times. This rearrangement joins TRBV5-1 to TRBJ2-7, with 8 bases lining up with TRBD1. CDR1 and CDR2 from the germline V gene are SGHRS and YFSETQ. This CDR3 contains 13 residues. V was clipped by 0 bases and J by 5 bases; unmatched bases: 1. CDR3 residues: CASSLEQGDEQYF. The CDR3 DNA is TGCGCCAGCAGCTTGGAACAGGGGGACGAGCAGTACTTC.

The table lists this clonotype with a few counts. The chain's CDR3 is CASSGTSHQPQHF. For the CDR3, the DNA is TGTGCCAGCAGCGGGACCTCTCATCAGCCCCAGCATTTT. The chain couples TRBV6-5 to TRBJ1-5; possible D gene TRBD1, 5 bases. The V end lost 6 bases, the J end lost 5 bases, and 11 bases lay between the germline ends. There are 13 residues in the CDR3. From germline, CDR1 is MNHEY and CDR2 SVGAGI.

The chain joins TRBV3-1 to TRBJ1-2, with TRBD1 matching over 9 bases. CDR3 length equals 14 residues. Germline CDR1 reads LGHDT; CDR2 reads YNNKEL (reference sequence). With V trimmed by 0 bases and J by 7 bases, 3 bases remained unmatched. The CDR3: CASSQDGGQGGYTF. The CDR3 coding sequence is TGTGCCAGCAGCCAAGACGGGGGACAGGGTGGCTACACCTTC.

This clonotype was observed a few times. V gene TRBV4-1 combines with J gene TRBJ2-1, with D possibly TRBD2 on 6 matching bases. The CDR3 has 18 residues. The germline V gene encodes CDR1 MGHRA and CDR2 YSYEKL. Trimming removed 0 bases from V and 3 bases from J, with 18 bases in between. The CDR3 loop is CASSQDAAGGPFYNEQFF. CDR3 sequence (DNA): TGCGCCAGCAGCCAAGATGCAGCCGGGGGACCGTTCTACAATGAGCAGTTCTTC.

This clonotype has ten or more counts. CDR3 DNA sequence: TGTGCCAGCAGCAGATCTCAGAACACTGAAGCTTTCTTT. This sequence encodes CASSRSQNTEAFF. The rearrangement uses TRBV7-8 and TRBJ1-1; D unresolved. Looked up from germline, CDR1 is SGHVS and CDR2 is FQNEAQ. V was cut by 5 bases and J by 1 base, with 8 bases left in between. The CDR3 is 13 residues long.

The V and J genes are TRBV7-2 and TRBJ2-1; no reliable D call. Trimming left V 1 base short and J 12 bases short, with 13 bases between. Germline V gene sequence: CDR1 SGHTA, CDR2 FQGNSA. This CDR3 is built from 13 residues. The chain's CDR3 is CASSLGGLEWQFF. The DNA for the CDR3 is TGTGCCAGCAGCTTAGGAGGCCTAGAATGGCAGTTCTTC.

The chain has TRBV24-1 and TRBJ2-5; 8 bases fit TRBD2. There are 15 residues in the CDR3. CDR1 and CDR2 (germline): KGHDR, SFDVKD. V shed 3 bases, J shed 5 bases, and the junction held 7 bases outside the gene matches. The CDR3, as DNA: TGTGCCACCAGTGATGGGAGCGGGAGTCGGGAGACCCAGTACTTC. This sequence encodes CATSDGSGSRETQYF.

In its sample, this clonotype was seen a few times. The rearrangement joins TRBV27 to TRBJ2-5, with D perhaps matching TRBD1 or TRBD2 (6 bases each). The V end was cut by 7 bases, the J end by 4 bases, with 16 bases between. Looked up from germline, CDR1 is MNHEY and CDR2 is SMNVEV (reference sequence). CDR3 size: 14 residues. DNA of the CDR3: TGTGCCAGCAACCCACAGGGAGGAGGAGAGACCCAGTACTTC. This encodes CASNPQGGGETQYF.

This clonotype was observed a handful of times. The V call is TRBV4-2, the J call TRBJ2-3, with 9 bases fitting TRBD1. Germline trimming cut 0 bases from V and 4 bases from J; bases unmatched to any gene: 2. The CDR3 runs to 15 residues. Germline CDR1 and CDR2: LGHNA and YNFKEQ. In nucleotides, the CDR3 is TGTGCCAGCAGCCAAGAGTGGACAGGGGCAGATACGCAGTATTTT. Encoded protein: CASSQEWTGADTQYF.

This clonotype has more than one count but fewer than ten. The chain is built from TRBV2 and TRBJ2-3; possibly TRBD2 for D (6 bases). The CDR3 consists of 16 residues. The germline V gene has CDR1 SNHLY and CDR2 FYNNEI. The V end lost 6 bases, the J end lost 0 bases, and 16 bases lay between the germline ends. The CDR3 DNA follows: TGTGCCAGCAGCAAAGCTACTAGCAGAAGCACAGATACGCAGTATTTT. Translation gives CASSKATSRSTDTQYF.

The chain links TRBV5-6 to TRBJ2-2; 8 bases are a match to TRBD1. The CDR3 runs to 15 residues. CDR1 and CDR2 from the germline V gene are SGHDT and YYEEEE. V lost 0 bases, J lost 3 bases, and 1 base stayed unmatched. CDR3 region: CASSLVDRDTGELFF. CDR3 coding DNA: TGTGCCAGCAGCTTGGTGGACAGGGACACCGGGGAGCTGTTTTTT.

This clonotype was found a few times. The rearrangement links TRBV12-3 or TRBV12-4 to TRBJ1-1; tentative D call: TRBD1 (6 bases). The V end lost 3 bases, the J end lost 0 bases, and 11 bases lay between the germline ends. This CDR3 contains 15 residues. The CDR3 is CASSFVQGMNTEAFF. DNA of the CDR3: TGTGCCAGCAGTTTTGTTCAGGGGATGAACACTGAAGCTTTCTTT.

This rearrangement joins TRBV6-2 or TRBV6-3 to TRBJ2-2, with D hard to call. The CDR3 contains 17 residues. Germline V CDR1 and CDR2: MNHEY, SVGEGT. V was clipped by 0 bases and J by 7 bases, with 18 bases between them. The CDR3, as DNA: TGTGCCAGCAGTTACTCGGAGTACAAAGCTACCGACGGGGAGCTGTTTTTT. As protein: CASSYSEYKATDGELFF.

The V call is TRBV7-6, the J call TRBJ1-1, with unresolved D. Germline lookup yields CDR1 SGHVS and CDR2 FNYEAQ. The CDR3 has 13 residues. V lost 5 bases and J 2 bases, leaving 9 bases between the germline ends. CDR3 region: CASSQDTNTEAFF. DNA for the CDR3: TGTGCCAGCAGCCAAGACACAAACACTGAAGCTTTCTTT.

J is TRBJ1-1 and V is TRBV7-8, with a tentative D call TRBD1 (6 bases). The V gene's germline CDR1 is SGHVS and CDR2 FQNEAQ. CDR3 size: 12 residues. V was clipped by 1 base and J by 11 bases, with 11 bases between them. For the CDR3, the DNA is TGTGCCAGCAGCTTAGGCAGGGGAAGGGCTTTCTTT. Translated: CASSLGRGRAFF.

In its sample, this clonotype was seen many times. The chain uses TRBV2 and TRBJ2-2; unclear D gene. V dropped 4 bases and J dropped 7 bases, with 10 bases sitting between them. The CDR3 length is 13 residues. Germline V gene lookup returns CDR1 SNHLY and CDR2 FYNNEI. The CDR3 bases are TGTGCCAGCAGTGCCCGGGTTGTCGGGGAGCTGTTTTTT. It is translated as CASSARVVGELFF.

At least ten counts were recorded for this clonotype. The chain carries TRBV27 and TRBJ1-1; 7 nucleotides line up with TRBD1. Germline V gene lookup returns CDR1 MNHEY and CDR2 SMNVEV (reference sequence). The CDR3 sequence is 15 residues long. Trimming cost V 5 bases and J 10 bases; bases outside gene matches: 16. CDR3 in amino acids: CASSPAQPTGARAFF. DNA for the CDR3: TGTGCCAGCAGTCCCGCCCAACCTACAGGGGCGCGAGCTTTCTTT.

This clonotype was counted many times. This chain links TRBV6-5 with TRBJ2-4; D call uncertain. Trimming left V 0 bases short and J 6 bases short, with 15 bases between. This CDR3 is 16 amino acids long. Germline CDR1 MNHEY, CDR2 SVGAGI. The CDR3 bases are TGTGCCAGCAGTTACTCGATAGGCCCAACAATAAACATTCAGTACTTC. As protein: CASSYSIGPTINIQYF.

The rearrangement joins TRBV7-2 to TRBJ2-7; the D gene is possibly TRBD2 (7 bases). Germline V CDR1 and CDR2: SGHTA, FQGNSA. This CDR3 spans 16 amino acids. Trimming shortened V by 2 bases and J by 0 bases, and 14 bases separated the two germline ends. The CDR3 DNA follows: TGTGCCAGCAGCTTACAGGGGAGGGGGAGCTCCTACGAGCAGTACTTC. This sequence encodes CASSLQGRGSSYEQYF.

This clonotype has just a few counts. J is TRBJ2-2 and V is TRBV12-3 or TRBV12-4; TRBD1 matches 8 bases. The V and J ends lost 3 bases and 8 bases, in that order; junction bases with no gene match: 2. The length of the CDR3 is 13 residues. The CDR3 spells CASSLDRVGELFF. The CDR3 DNA sequence: TGTGCCAGCAGTTTGGACAGGGTTGGGGAGCTGTTTTTT.

A few counts support this clonotype. The V and J genes are TRBV4-1 and TRBJ1-4; 7 bases align to TRBD1. Germline CDR1 and CDR2: MGHRA and YSYEKL. CDR3 length: 16 amino acids. Trimming cost V 0 bases and J 8 bases; bases outside gene matches: 9. CDR3 bases: TGCGCCAGCAGCCAAGATCGAGGAGGGGGCGTCGAAAAACTGTTTTTT. Its protein product is CASSQDRGGGVEKLFF.

This clonotype has more than one count but fewer than ten. This chain joins TRBV3-1 and TRBJ2-2; D is unresolved. This CDR3 is built from 14 residues. Germline assignment: CDR1 LGHDT and CDR2 YNNKEL (reference sequence). Trimming took off 3 bases at V and 5 bases at J, with 10 bases between the two ends. The DNA of the CDR3 is TGTGCCAGCAGCCAGGTAGAAGGGACCGGGGAGCTGTTTTTT. This encodes CASSQVEGTGELFF.

This clonotype was seen a handful of times. The J gene is TRBJ1-2, the V gene TRBV20-1, with D maybe TRBD1 (6 bases). Germline lookup yields CDR1 DFQATT and CDR2 SNEGSKA (reference sequence). Trimming took off 5 bases at V and 4 bases at J, with 20 bases between the two ends. The CDR3 runs to 15 residues. The chain's CDR3 is CSAVDRDTSRYGYTF. CDR3 sequence (DNA): TGCAGTGCTGTTGACCGGGACACTTCTCGCTATGGCTACACCTTC.

The rearrangement links TRBV7-9 to TRBJ2-1, with 8 bases fitting TRBD2. J was trimmed by 3 bases and V by 5 bases; bases with no gene match: 18. CDR1 and CDR2 from the germline V gene are SEHNR and FQNEAQ (reference sequence). This CDR3 comprises 19 residues. The CDR3 region is CASSTPTTATSGVYNEQFF. The CDR3 region has the DNA TGTGCCAGCAGCACCCCGACTACGGCTACTAGCGGAGTCTACAATGAGCAGTTCTTC.

The rearrangement uses TRBV5-5 and TRBJ2-7, with D possibly being TRBD2 (6 bases). V was pared by 0 bases and J by 9 bases, with 16 bases between. Germline V gene sequence: CDR1 SGHKS, CDR2 YYEKEE (reference sequence). The CDR3 totals 14 residues. In DNA, the CDR3 is TGTGCCAGCAGCTTGGGGGTGGCGGGGCCCGCGCAGTACTTC. Translated: CASSLGVAGPAQYF.

The V call is TRBV6-5, the J call TRBJ2-2; tentative D call: TRBD1 (5 bases). V was trimmed by 3 bases and J by 5 bases, leaving 13 bases between them. The CDR3 extends over 15 amino acids. CDR1 MNHEY and CDR2 SVGAGI come from the germline V gene. The CDR3 DNA reads as TGTGCCAGCAGTTATCAGCCCAGGGCGACCGGGGAGCTGTTTTTT. Its translation: CASSYQPRATGELFF.

The chain links TRBV6-5 to TRBJ1-2; D remains ambiguous. Per the germline V gene, CDR1 is MNHEY and CDR2 is SVGAGI. There are 14 residues in the CDR3. The V end lost 4 bases, the J end lost 8 bases, and 17 bases lay between the germline ends. The CDR3 protein is CASSSPTGNMGYTF. CDR3 nucleotide sequence: TGTGCCAGCAGTTCACCAACGGGGAATATGGGCTACACCTTC.